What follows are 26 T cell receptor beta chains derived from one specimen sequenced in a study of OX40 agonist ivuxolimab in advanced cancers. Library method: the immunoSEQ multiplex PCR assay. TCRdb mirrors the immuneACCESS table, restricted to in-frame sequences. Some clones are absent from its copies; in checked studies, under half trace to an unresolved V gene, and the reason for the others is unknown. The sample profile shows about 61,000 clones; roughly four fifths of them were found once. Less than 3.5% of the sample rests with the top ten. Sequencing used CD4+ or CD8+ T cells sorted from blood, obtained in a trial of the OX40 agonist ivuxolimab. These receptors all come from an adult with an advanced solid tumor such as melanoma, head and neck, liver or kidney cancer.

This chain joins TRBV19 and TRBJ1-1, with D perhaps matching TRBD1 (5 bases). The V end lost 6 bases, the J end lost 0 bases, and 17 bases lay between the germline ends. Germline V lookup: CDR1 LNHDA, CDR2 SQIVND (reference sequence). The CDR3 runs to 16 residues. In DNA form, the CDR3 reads TGTGCCAGTAGCCCGAGACAGACCACCCTGAACACTGAAGCTTTCTTT. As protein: CASSPRQTTLNTEAFF.

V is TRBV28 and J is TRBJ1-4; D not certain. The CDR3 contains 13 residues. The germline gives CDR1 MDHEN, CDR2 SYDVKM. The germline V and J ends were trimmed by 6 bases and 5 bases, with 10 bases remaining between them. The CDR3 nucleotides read TGTGCCAGCAGCCGGGAAGAGAATGAAAAACTGTTTTTT. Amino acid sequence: CASSREENEKLFF.

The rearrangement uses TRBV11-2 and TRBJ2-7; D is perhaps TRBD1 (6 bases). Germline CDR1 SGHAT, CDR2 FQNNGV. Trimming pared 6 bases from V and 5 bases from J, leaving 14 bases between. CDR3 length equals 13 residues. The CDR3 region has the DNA TGTGCCAGCAGTCCCGGACAGACCAACGAGCAGTACTTC. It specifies CASSPGQTNEQYF.

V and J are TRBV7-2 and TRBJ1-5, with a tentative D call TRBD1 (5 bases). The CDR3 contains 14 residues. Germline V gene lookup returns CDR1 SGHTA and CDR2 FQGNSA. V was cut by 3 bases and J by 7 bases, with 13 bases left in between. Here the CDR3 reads CASSLGDGGQPQHF. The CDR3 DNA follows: TGTGCCAGCAGCTTGGGGGATGGGGGACAGCCCCAGCATTTT.

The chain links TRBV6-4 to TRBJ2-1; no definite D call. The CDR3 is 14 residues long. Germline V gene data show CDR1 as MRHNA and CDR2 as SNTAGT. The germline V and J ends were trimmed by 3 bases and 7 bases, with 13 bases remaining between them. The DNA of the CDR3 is TGTGCCAGCAGTGATAGCTGGGGTGATAATGAGCAGTTCTTC. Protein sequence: CASSDSWGDNEQFF.

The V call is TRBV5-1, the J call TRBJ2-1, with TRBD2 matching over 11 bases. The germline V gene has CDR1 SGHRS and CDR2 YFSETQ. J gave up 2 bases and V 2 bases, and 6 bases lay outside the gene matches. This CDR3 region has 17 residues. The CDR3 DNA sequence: TGCGCCAGCAGCTTAGATCCTAGCGGGGGGACCTACAATGAGCAGTTCTTC. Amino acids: CASSLDPSGGTYNEQFF.

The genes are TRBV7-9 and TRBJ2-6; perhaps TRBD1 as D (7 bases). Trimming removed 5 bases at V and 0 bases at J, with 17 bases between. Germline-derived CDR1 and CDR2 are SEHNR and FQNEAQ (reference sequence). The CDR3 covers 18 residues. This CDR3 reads CASSPGDSVFSGANVLTF. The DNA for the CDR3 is TGTGCCAGCAGCCCGGGGGACAGCGTATTCTCTGGGGCCAACGTCCTGACTTTC. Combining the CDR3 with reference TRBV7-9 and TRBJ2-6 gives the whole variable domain DTGVSQNPRHKITKRGQNVTFRCDPISEHNRLYWYRQTLGQGPEFLTYFQNEAQLEKSRLLSDRFSAERPKGSFSTLEIQRTEQGDSAMYLCASSPGDSVFSGANVLTFGAGSRLTVL.

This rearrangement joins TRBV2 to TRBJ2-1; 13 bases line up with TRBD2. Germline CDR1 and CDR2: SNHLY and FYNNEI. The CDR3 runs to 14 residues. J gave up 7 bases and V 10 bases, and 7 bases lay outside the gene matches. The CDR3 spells CATTGLAGKNEQFF. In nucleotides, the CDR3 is TGTGCCACCACGGGACTAGCGGGGAAGAATGAGCAGTTCTTC. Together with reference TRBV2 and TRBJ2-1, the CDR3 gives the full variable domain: EPEVTQTPSHQVTQMGQEVILRCVPISNHLYFYWYRQILGQKVEFLVSFYNNEISEKSEIFDDQFSVERPDGSNFTLKIRSTKLEDSAMYFCATTGLAGKNEQFFGPGTRLTVL.

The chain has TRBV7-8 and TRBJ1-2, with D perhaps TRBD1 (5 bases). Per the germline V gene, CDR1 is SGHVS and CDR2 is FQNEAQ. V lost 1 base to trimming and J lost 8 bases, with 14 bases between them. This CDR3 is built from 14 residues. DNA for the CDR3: TGTGCCAGCAGCTTAGTGGGGGTGGGGTACGGCTACACCTTC. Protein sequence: CASSLVGVGYGYTF.

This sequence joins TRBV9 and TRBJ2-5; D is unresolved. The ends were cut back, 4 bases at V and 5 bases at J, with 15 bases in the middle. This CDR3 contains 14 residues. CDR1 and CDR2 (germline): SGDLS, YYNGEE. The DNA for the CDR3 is TGTGCCAGCAGCCCTATGGAAGGACGGGAGACCCAGTACTTC. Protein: CASSPMEGRETQYF.

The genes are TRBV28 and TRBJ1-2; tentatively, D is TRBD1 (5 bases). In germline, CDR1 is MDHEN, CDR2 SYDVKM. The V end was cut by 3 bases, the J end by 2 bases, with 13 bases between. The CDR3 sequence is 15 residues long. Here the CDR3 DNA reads TGTGCCAGCAGTTTGAGTCAGGGATTCAACTATGGCTACACCTTC. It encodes CASSLSQGFNYGYTF.

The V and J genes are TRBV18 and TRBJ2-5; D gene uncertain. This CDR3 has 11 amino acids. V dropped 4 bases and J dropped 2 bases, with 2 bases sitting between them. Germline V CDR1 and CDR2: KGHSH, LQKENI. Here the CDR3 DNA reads TGTGCCAGCTCACAACAAGAGACCCAGTACTTC. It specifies CASSQQETQYF. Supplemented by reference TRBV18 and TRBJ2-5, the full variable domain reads NAGVMQNPRHLVRRRGQEARLRCSPMKGHSHVYWYRQLPEEGLKFMVYLQKENIIDESGMPKERFSAEFPKEGPSILRIQQVVRGDSAAYFCASSQQETQYFGPGTRLLVL.

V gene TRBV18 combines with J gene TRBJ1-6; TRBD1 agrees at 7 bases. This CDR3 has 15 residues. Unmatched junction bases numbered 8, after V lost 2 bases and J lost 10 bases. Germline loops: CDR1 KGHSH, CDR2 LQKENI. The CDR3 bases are TGTGCCAGCTCACCAGCGACAGGGAGAAGCTCACCCCTCCACTTT. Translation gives CASSPATGRSSPLHF.

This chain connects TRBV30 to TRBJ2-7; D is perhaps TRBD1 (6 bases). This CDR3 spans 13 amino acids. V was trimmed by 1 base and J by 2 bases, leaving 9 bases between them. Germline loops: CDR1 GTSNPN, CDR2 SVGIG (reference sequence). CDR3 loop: CAWSAGTPYEQYF. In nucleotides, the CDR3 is TGTGCCTGGAGTGCCGGGACACCCTACGAGCAGTACTTC.

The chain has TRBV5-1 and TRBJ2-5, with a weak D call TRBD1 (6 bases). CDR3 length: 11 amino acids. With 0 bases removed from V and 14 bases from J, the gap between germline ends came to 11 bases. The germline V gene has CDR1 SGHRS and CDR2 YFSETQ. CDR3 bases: TGCGCCAGCAGCTTGGCCGGCAGGGGTTACTTC. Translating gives CASSLAGRGYF.

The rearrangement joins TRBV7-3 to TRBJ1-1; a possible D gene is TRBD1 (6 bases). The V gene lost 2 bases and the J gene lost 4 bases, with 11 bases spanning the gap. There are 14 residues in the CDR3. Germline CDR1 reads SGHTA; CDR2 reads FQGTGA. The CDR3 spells CASSLQGQSTEAFF. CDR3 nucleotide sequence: TGTGCCAGCAGCTTACAGGGGCAGAGCACTGAAGCTTTCTTT. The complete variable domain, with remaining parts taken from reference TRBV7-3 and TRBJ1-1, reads GAGVSQTPSNKVTEKGKYVELRCDPISGHTALYWYRQSLGQGPEFLIYFQGTGAADDSGLPNDRFFAVRPEGSVSTLKIQRTERGDSAVYLCASSLQGQSTEAFFGQGTRLTVV.

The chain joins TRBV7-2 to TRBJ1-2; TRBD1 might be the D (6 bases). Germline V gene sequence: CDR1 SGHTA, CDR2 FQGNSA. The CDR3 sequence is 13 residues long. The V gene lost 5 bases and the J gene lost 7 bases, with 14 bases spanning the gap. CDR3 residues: CASSGGRGVGYTF. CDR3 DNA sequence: TGTGCCAGCAGCGGGGGGCGTGGGGTTGGCTACACCTTC.

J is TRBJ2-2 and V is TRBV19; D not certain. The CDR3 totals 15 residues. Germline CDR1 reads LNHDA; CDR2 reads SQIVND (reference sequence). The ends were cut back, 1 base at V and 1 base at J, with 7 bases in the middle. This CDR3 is CASSIVAENTGELFF. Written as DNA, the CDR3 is TGTGCCAGTAGTATAGTCGCAGAGAACACCGGGGAGCTGTTTTTT.

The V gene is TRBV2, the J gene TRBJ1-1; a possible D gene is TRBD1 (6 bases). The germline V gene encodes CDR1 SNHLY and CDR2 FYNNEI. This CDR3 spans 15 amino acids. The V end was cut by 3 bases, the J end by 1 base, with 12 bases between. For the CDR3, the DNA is TGTGCCAGCAGTGATTCAGGGGCCAGGAACACTGAAGCTTTCTTT. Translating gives CASSDSGARNTEAFF.

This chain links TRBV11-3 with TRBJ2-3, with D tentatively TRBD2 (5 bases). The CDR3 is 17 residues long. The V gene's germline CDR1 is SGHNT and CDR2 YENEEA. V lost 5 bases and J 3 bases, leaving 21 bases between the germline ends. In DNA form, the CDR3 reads TGTGCCAGCAGCCCGACGAGGGCCCGGGTCCCAACAGATACGCAGTATTTT. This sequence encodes CASSPTRARVPTDTQYF.

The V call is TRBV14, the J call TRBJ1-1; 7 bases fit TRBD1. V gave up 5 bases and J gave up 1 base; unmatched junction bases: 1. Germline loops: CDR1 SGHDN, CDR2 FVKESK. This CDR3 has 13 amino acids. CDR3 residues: CASSGQANTEAFF. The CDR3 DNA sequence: TGTGCCAGCAGCGGACAGGCGAACACTGAAGCTTTCTTT.

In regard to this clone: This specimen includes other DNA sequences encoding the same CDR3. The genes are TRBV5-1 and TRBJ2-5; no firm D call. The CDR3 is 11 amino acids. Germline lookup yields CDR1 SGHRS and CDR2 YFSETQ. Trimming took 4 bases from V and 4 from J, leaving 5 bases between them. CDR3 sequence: CASSEVETQYF. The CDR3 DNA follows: TGCGCCAGCAGCGAAGTAGAGACCCAGTACTTC.

CDR3 DNA: TGTGCCAGCAGCTTAGCGTCAGATAGTGAGCAGTTCTTC. It codes for CASSLASDSEQFF. The V gene is TRBV7-3, the J gene TRBJ2-1; unclear D gene. Germline CDR1 and CDR2: SGHTA and FQGTGA. The CDR3 extends over 13 amino acids. Trimming left V 2 bases short and J 9 bases short, with 11 bases between.

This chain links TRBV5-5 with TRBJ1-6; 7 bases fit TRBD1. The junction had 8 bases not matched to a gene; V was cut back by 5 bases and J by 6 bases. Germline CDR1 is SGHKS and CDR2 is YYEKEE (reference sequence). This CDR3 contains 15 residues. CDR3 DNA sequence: TGTGCCAGCAGGCAAACCGGGACAGCTAATTCACCCCTCCACTTT. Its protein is CASRQTGTANSPLHF.

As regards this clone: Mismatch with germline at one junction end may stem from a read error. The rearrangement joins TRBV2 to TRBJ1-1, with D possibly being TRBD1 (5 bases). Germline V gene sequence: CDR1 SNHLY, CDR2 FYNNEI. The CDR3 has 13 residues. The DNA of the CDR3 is TGTGCCAGCAGCGAAGGGGTCTACACTGAAGCTTTCTTT. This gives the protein CASSEGVYTEAFF.

The CDR3 sequence: CATSREIGSLDTQYF. DNA for the CDR3: TGTGCCACCAGCAGGGAAATTGGGTCGTTGGATACGCAGTATTTT. The chain couples TRBV15 to TRBJ2-3; D is ambiguous. Germline V CDR1 and CDR2: LNHNV, YYDKDF (reference sequence). This CDR3 has 15 residues. V was clipped by 3 bases and J by 6 bases, with 16 bases between them.